The clone carrying this TCR beta chain occurred many times. Its antigen remains unidentified. The source of the sample is a study of CD8+CD57+ T cells in acquired aplastic anemia. At the level of the study: When averaged, DNA from sorted CD4+ and CD8+ cells came to approximately 3.2 ug.

CD8+CD57+ cell expansion, shown by flow cytometry, had occurred in the patients selected for sequencing. Each of the patients presented with severe acquired aplastic anemia. The blood sampling took place in patients who had so far received no therapy. Study results and caveats: Patients had around 30 CD8+ CDR3 sequences in common with controls (the shared set).

This CDR3 contains 15 residues. Germline-derived CDR1 and CDR2 are SGDLS and YYNGEE. Trimming removed 3 bases from V and 4 bases from J, with 15 bases in between. Template material for TCR beta VDJ and CDR3 profiling consisted of genomic DNA. Using its own MiXCR run on the reads, TCRdb lists one record per CDR3 protein. The table lists 120,000 or so distinct CDR3 sequences, under 60% of them singletons. The chain is built from TRBV9 and TRBJ2-3, with a weak D call TRBD2 (6 bases). Sequences were obtained from sorted CD4+, CD8+, or CD8+CD57+ T cells (not recorded which) from PBMCs. The TCR was taken from a human donor with aplastic anemia. As DNA, the CDR3 is TGTGCCAGCAGCGGATGGGGTTCGGGGGCAGATACGCAGTATTTT. This codes for CASSGWGSGADTQYF.